Following are 3 T cell receptor beta chains from one sample sequenced in a study of cytomegalovirus exposure and HLA in healthy donors. With 60 Vbeta and 13 Jbeta primers, the PCR was carried out. Assay used: immunoSEQ multiplex PCR; TCRdb lists only in-frame clones, some missing. The sample consists of over 200,000 clones, around 73% of them appearing once. Material for sequencing was PBMCs. The source is a male donor in good health and CMV-seronegative.

This chain connects TRBV19 to TRBJ1-1, with D hard to call. This CDR3 contains 11 residues. The V end lost 5 bases, the J end lost 6 bases, and 7 bases lay between the germline ends. Germline V CDR1 and CDR2: LNHDA, SQIVND (reference sequence). In DNA form, the CDR3 reads TGTGCCAGTAGTTTCTTATCTGAAGCTTTCTTT. Protein sequence: CASSFLSEAFF.

The chain links TRBV10-2 to TRBJ1-1; D gene ambiguous. Per the germline V gene, CDR1 is WSHSY and CDR2 is SAAADI. Trimming removed 3 bases at V and 0 bases at J, with 11 bases between. This CDR3 has 15 residues. CDR3 amino acids: CASSDMATMNTEAFF. For the CDR3, the DNA is TGCGCCAGCAGTGATATGGCTACTATGAACACTGAAGCTTTCTTT.

This CDR3 reads CASSLEGTSGSTDTQYF. In DNA, the CDR3 is TGTGCCAGCAGCTTAGAGGGGACTAGCGGTAGCACAGATACGCAGTATTTT. The chain employs TRBV7-8 and TRBJ2-3, with 11 positions matching TRBD2. Trimming removed 1 base from V and 0 bases from J; junction bases left unmatched: 3. Germline CDR1 reads SGHVS; CDR2 reads FQNEAQ. This CDR3 comprises 17 residues.